The clone carrying this T cell receptor beta chain came up a few times. Trimming took off 3 bases at V and 10 bases at J, with 13 bases between the two ends. This CDR3 region has 13 residues. The sample originates from a study of naive and memory T cell subsets. Two oligonucleotides, mixed equimolar, formed the beta constant-region primer covering TRBC1 and TRBC2. The ligated cDNA underwent four PCR rounds using SP2 and nested alpha and beta constant-region primers. Each CDR3 protein gets one entry after TCRdb re-called the UMI-ligation and nested PCR reads with MiXCR. There are 7,900 or so distinct CDR3 sequences in the sample; 25% to 35% occur only once, and around 59% lies in the top ten. Cells stained for CD3, CD4, CD8, CD45RA, CD27 and viability were sorted into four CD45RA/CD27 subsets.

This TCR came from a human donor in good health. The sample consisted of CD8+ TEMRA cells from blood. Subset given: effector memory re-expressing CD45RA, CD45RA+ CD27-. The chain couples TRBV12-3 or TRBV12-4 to TRBJ2-1, with a tentative D call TRBD2 (7 bases). CDR3 DNA sequence: TGTGCCAGCAGTTTCGGGGGGCGAGGGGAGCAGTTCTTC. As protein: CASSFGGRGEQFF.